Below, 12 T cell receptor beta chains from the same sample are listed, as sequenced in a study of blood T cells in healthy people across ages (dated by TCRdb to the mid-2010s). Receptor libraries were prepared by 5' RACE. Data came from an Illumina HiSeq 2500. A second PCR of roughly 6 to 12 cycles was performed with a sample-barcoded 5' primer and a J-beta primer mix. TCRdb's own reprocessing of the public reads used fastp at Q25 and MiXCR and kept productive beta chains. Rows matching on CDR3 protein sequence are summarized as one entry with the most common DNA and genes. The sample has 650,000 to 900,000 distinct CDR3 sequences on record, approximately 65% of them singletons. Around a quarter of the sample is held by the ten biggest clonotypes. The specimen was blood. The receptors derive from a man under 40 in good health.

The rearrangement joins TRBV7-2 to TRBJ2-6, with D uncertain. V lost 5 bases and J lost 1, with 9 bases in between. The CDR3 totals 15 residues. CDR1 is SGHTA and CDR2 is FQGNSA in the germline V gene. CDR3 region: CASSAPLSGANVLTF. In DNA form, the CDR3 reads TGTGCCAGCAGCGCTCCCCTATCTGGGGCCAACGTCCTGACTTTC.

The V call is TRBV18, the J call TRBJ2-7, with D hard to call. TRBJ2-5 explains the end of the DNA better; the J call may be wrong. CDR3 length: 14 amino acids. Germline V gene data show CDR1 as KGHSH and CDR2 as LQKENI. CDR3 DNA: TGTGCCAGCTCACCGGACGGATTAAGAGAGACCCAGTACTTC. Protein product: CASSPDGLRETQYF.

The V and J genes are TRBV7-2 and TRBJ2-7, with a tentative D call TRBD2 (6 bases). Germline V lookup: CDR1 SGHTA, CDR2 FQGNSA. V was cut by 5 bases and J by 3 bases, with 14 bases left in between. The CDR3 spans 14 residues. This CDR3 reads CASSPGLPYYEQYF. For the CDR3, the DNA is TGTGCCAGCAGCCCGGGACTCCCTTACTACGAGCAGTACTTC.

The rearrangement uses TRBV9 and TRBJ2-7, with TRBD2 matching 8 bases. CDR3 length: 15 residues. The V gene's germline CDR1 is SGDLS and CDR2 YYNGEE. V shed 4 bases, J shed 2 bases, and the junction held 8 bases outside the gene matches. The CDR3 spells CASSSSGGHTYEQYF. DNA of the CDR3: TGTGCCAGCAGCAGTTCGGGGGGGCACACCTACGAGCAGTACTTC.

This clonotype showed up just a few times. The chain uses TRBV27 and TRBJ2-7, with 8 bases identical to TRBD2. The germline V gene encodes CDR1 MNHEY and CDR2 SMNVEV (reference sequence). V shed 2 bases, J shed 3 bases, and the junction held 12 bases outside the gene matches. This CDR3 spans 17 amino acids. The CDR3 DNA follows: TGTGCCAGCAGTTTACATGGCGGGGCGGGGGGAATCTACGAGCAGTACTTC. Its protein is CASSLHGGAGGIYEQYF.

The chain carries TRBV4-3 and TRBJ1-1, with unresolved D. This CDR3 spans 12 amino acids. Per germline, CDR1 LGHNA and CDR2 YSLEER. Trimming removed 6 bases from V and 6 bases from J, with 11 bases in between. CDR3 sequence: CASSVYGAEAFF. In DNA form, the CDR3 reads TGCGCCAGCAGTGTGTACGGGGCTGAAGCTTTCTTT.

This clonotype was observed at least ten times. This sequence joins TRBV7-2 and TRBJ2-5; no reliable D call. This CDR3 is built from 12 residues. Trimming cost V 9 bases and J 0 bases, with 8 bases left between them. Germline CDR1 SGHTA, CDR2 FQGNSA. The DNA for the CDR3 is TGTGCCAGTCGCTCTTACCAAGAGACCCAGTACTTC. Its translation: CASRSYQETQYF.

The chain couples TRBV6-5 to TRBJ2-3, with TRBD1 as a possible D gene (5 bases). CDR3 length: 16 residues. V was shortened by 2 bases and J by 0 bases, with 12 bases between the two germline ends. The germline CDR1 and CDR2 sequences are MNHEY and SVGAGI. The CDR3 reads CASSYLPAGSTDTQYF. CDR3 sequence (DNA): TGTGCCAGCAGTTACCTGCCCGCAGGGAGCACAGATACGCAGTATTTT.

A few counts support this clonotype. The J gene is TRBJ2-1, the V gene TRBV3-1; 10 nucleotides agree with TRBD2. The V segment lost 4 bases and the J segment 9 bases; nucleotides outside the gene matches: 9. This CDR3 spans 15 amino acids. CDR1 LGHDT and CDR2 YNNKEL come from the germline V gene (reference sequence). The DNA of the CDR3 is TGTGCCAGCAGCCCGGCTAGCGGGGGTGCCCTTGAGCAGTTCTTC. Translating gives CASSPASGGALEQFF.

This chain links TRBV6-2 or TRBV6-3 with TRBJ2-1; the D is unclear. This CDR3 has 12 residues. The V end lost 2 bases, the J end lost 15 bases, and 14 bases lay between the germline ends. Germline assignment: CDR1 MNHEY and CDR2 SVGEGT. CDR3 sequence reads: CASSYPRQAAFF. The CDR3 bases are TGTGCCAGCAGTTACCCGAGACAAGCTGCGTTCTTC.

This clonotype has at least ten counts. The chain uses TRBV6-2 or TRBV6-3 and TRBJ2-6, with D possibly being TRBD1 (6 bases). CDR3 length equals 16 residues. Per germline, CDR1 MNHEY and CDR2 SVGEGT. The V end was cut by 5 bases, the J end by 2 bases, with 13 bases between. CDR3 residues: CASSRVPGAGANVLTF. The DNA of the CDR3 is TGTGCCAGCAGTCGCGTTCCAGGGGCTGGGGCCAACGTCCTGACTTTC.

V is TRBV7-9 and J is TRBJ1-6, with D maybe TRBD1 (6 bases). Germline assignment: CDR1 SEHNR and CDR2 FQNEAQ (reference sequence). The CDR3 runs 19 residues. Trimming took 1 base from V and 2 from J, leaving 18 bases between them. CDR3 nucleotides: TGTGCCAGCAGCTTAGAGGCAGGGGTGTCGACAACCTATAATTCACCCCTCCACTTT. Translated: CASSLEAGVSTTYNSPLHF.